This T cell receptor beta chain was captured in a study of cytomegalovirus exposure and HLA in healthy donors. The PCR used 60 Vbeta and 13 Jbeta primers. Some clones are missing from TCRdb's copy, which holds only in-frame ones; the method was immunoSEQ multiplex PCR. The sample has about 120,000 clones; 70% to 90% are singletons. This clone was observed once. Its antigen is not identified. In germline, CDR1 is LNHDA, CDR2 SQIVND (reference sequence). This CDR3 has 16 amino acids. The V and J ends lost 3 bases and 6 bases, in that order; junction bases with no gene match: 14. Study outcomes and limitations: Being indistinguishable, some V segments were excluded, TRBV6-2 and TRBV6-3 among them. A missense DCLRE1C variant was associated with V- and J-gene trimming of TCR beta chains in a later analysis, and an independent cohort replicated the association.

The sequencing input was PBMCs. The TCR originated in a man aged 35 to 55 in good health and CMV-seronegative. V usage is TRBV19 and J usage is TRBJ2-7, with 7 bases that match TRBD2. CDR3: CASSMATGRVQGEQYF. The CDR3 DNA reads as TGTGCCAGTAGTATGGCCACGGGGAGGGTTCAGGGCGAGCAGTACTTC.